In its sample, the clone carrying this T cell receptor beta chain was seen a few times. Its specificity is unknown. 5'RACE template switching generated TCR cDNA, adding a universal primer site and UMIs. TCRdb re-analysed the 5' RACE reads in MiXCR, keeping a single row per CDR3 protein. The table includes 250,000 to 300,000 distinct CDR3 sequences, over 4.5% detected once. The data are from a study of T cells after yellow fever vaccination. Study findings and constraints: A limited proportion of clonotypes was detected within both the CD4 and CD8 compartments. Post-booster samples contained most primary-vaccination clones (about 96% CD4, about 90% CD8).

V lost 6 bases and J lost 4; bases outside the gene matches: 9. The length of the CDR3 is 15 residues. This receptor was taken from a man between 18 and 35 years old who received the YFV17D yellow fever vaccine. The material was CD4+ T cells sorted from PBMCs, obtained on the day of the yellow fever booster vaccination. The chain recombines TRBV12-3 or TRBV12-4 with TRBJ2-3; 8 bases are a match to TRBD2. CDR3 DNA sequence: TGTGCCAGCAGCTCTCGGGGGGGCCCCCCAGATACGCAGTATTTT. Its translation is CASSSRGGPPDTQYF.